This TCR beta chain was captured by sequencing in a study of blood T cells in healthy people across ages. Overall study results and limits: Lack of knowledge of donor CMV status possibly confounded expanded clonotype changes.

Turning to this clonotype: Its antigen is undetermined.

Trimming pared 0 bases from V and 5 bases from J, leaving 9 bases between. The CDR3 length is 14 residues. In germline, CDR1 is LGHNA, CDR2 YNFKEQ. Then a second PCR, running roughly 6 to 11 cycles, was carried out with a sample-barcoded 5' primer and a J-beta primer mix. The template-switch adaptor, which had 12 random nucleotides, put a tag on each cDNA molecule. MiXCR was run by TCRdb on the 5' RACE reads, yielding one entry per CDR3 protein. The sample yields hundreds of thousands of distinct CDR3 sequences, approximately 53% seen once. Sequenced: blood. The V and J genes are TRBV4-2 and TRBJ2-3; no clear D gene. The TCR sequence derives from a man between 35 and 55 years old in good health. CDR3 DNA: TGTGCCAGCAGCCAAGAAAGCCGGGTAGATACGCAGTATTTT. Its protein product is CASSQESRVDTQYF.